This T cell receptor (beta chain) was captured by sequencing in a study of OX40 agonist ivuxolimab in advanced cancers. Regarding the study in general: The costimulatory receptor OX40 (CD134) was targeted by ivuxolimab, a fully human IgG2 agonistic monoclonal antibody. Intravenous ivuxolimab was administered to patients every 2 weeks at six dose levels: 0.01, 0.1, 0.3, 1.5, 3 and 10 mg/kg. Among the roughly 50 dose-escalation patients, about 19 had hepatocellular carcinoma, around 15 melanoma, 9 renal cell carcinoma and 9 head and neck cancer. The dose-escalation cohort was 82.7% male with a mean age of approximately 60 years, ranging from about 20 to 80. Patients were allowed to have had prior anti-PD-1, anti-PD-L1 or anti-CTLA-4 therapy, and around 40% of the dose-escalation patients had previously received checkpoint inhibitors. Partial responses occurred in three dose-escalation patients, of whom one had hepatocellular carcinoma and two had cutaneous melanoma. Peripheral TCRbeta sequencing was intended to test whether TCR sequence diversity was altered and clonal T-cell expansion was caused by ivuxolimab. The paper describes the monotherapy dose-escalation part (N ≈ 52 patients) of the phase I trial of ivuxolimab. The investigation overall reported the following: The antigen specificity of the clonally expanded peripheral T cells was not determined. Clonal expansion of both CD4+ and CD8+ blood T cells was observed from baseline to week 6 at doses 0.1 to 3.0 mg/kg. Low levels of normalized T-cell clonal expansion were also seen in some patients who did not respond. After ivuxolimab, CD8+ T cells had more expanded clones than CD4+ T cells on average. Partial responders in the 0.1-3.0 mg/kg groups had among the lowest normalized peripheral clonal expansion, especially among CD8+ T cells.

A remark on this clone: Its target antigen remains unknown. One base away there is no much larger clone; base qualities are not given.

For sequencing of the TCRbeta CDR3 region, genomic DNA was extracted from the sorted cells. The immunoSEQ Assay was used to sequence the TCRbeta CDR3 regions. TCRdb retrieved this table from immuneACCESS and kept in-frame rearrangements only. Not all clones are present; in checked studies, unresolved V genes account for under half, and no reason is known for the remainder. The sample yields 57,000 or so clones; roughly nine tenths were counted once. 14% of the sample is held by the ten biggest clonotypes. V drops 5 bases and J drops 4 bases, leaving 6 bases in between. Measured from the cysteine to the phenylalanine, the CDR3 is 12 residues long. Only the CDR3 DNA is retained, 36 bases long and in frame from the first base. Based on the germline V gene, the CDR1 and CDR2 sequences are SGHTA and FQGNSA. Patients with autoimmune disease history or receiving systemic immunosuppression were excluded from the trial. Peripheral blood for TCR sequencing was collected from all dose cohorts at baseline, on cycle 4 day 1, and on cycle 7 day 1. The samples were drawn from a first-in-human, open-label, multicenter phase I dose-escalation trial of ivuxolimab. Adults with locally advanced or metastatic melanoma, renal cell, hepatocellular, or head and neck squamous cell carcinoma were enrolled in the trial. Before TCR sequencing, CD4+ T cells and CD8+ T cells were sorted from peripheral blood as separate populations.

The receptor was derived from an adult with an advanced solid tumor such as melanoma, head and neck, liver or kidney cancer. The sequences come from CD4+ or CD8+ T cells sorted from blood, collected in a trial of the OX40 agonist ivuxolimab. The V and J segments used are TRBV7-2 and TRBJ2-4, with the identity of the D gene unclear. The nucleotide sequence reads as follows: TGTGCCAGCAGCCCGACTAAAAACATTCAGTACTTC. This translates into CASSPTKNIQYF.